This section outlines one TCR beta chain sequence together with its context. Its cognate antigen is unknown. This entry comes from a study of CD8 T cells in Susac syndrome. An input of roughly 0.45 to 1 ug of RNA was subjected to reverse transcription using random hexamers. TCR beta CDR3 was amplified by immunoSEQ multiplex PCR. This amplification extended across 54 Vbeta and 13 Jbeta segments. Using its own MiXCR run on the immunoSEQ multiplex PCR reads, TCRdb lists one record per CDR3 protein. The sample has about 110,000 distinct CDR3 sequences, about 95% seen once. Study-level results: The study conceded that relatively few individuals underwent its TCR sequencing and HLA analysis.

TCR beta sequences were obtained from blood CD8+ and CD4+ T cells. In contrast to the negatively isolated CD8+ and CD4+ T cells, TEMRA cells were FACS-enriched. Specimen: CD4+ T cells from PBMCs. This clonotype originated in a human donor in good health.

The CDR3 sequence: CASSQEGLGKNIQYF. The CDR3 DNA sequence: TGTGCCAGCAGCCAAGAGGGACTTGGCAAAAACATTCAGTACTTC. The chain uses TRBV3-1 and TRBJ2-4, with a possible D match to TRBD2 (6 bases). The CDR3 is 15 residues long. CDR1 is LGHDT, CDR2 YNNKEL, per germline (reference sequence). V gave up 0 bases and J gave up 3 bases, with 9 bases separating them.